These T cell receptor beta chains were read from a single sample in a study of blood T cell repertoires in COVID-19. Here immunoSEQ multiplex PCR was the method, and the copy in TCRdb shows in-frame clones only, minus some. The data show roughly 42,000 clones, about 85% seen once. The sequenced sample was peripheral blood. These receptors were taken from a man aged 60 to 69 with acute or convalescent COVID-19. Both conserved end residues are trimmed from each CDR3. The order of the fields is V gene, J gene, CDR3 protein.

TRBV5-6	TRBJ1-5	ASSLEDRDYRGNQPQH
TRBV5-1	TRBJ1-1	ASSLSLGRATEAF
TRBV4-3	TRBJ2-3	ASSQRAGGHIDTQY
TRBV9	TRBJ2-2	ASTKKRTVNTGELF
TRBV14	TRBJ2-3	ASSQGQGAEDTDTQY
TRBV5-1	TRBJ2-1	ASSWGQGNGNEQF
TRBV18	TRBJ2-7	ASSPPGQGGNEQY
TRBV6-2/TRBV6-3	TRBJ2-5	ASSPPFLETQY
TRBV10-1	TRBJ2-3	ASSESRGGTDTQY
TRBV3-1/TRBV3-2	TRBJ1-3	ASSQDDGSGNTIY
TRBV6-2/TRBV6-3	TRBJ1-5	ASSPPTGGIQPQH
TRBV6-5	TRBJ1-2	ASSYSDSTIYGYT
TRBV29-1	TRBJ1-2	SAVSGGISIGYT
TRBV7-2	TRBJ2-1	ASSLRGLYNEQF
TRBV4-3	TRBJ1-2	ASSQWGQIANYGYT
TRBV5-1	TRBJ1-2	ASSLVKGGNYGYT
TRBV27	TRBJ1-1	ASSLMDSTEAF
TRBV6-2/TRBV6-3	TRBJ1-5	ASSGQATGPQH
TRBV18	TRBJ1-1	ASSPPGGTEAF
TRBV6-1	TRBJ1-2	ASSEAWTGGYRGYT
TRBV2	TRBJ1-1	ASSEMSPGATEAF
TRBV19	TRBJ1-3	ASNPRPGSSSGNTIY
TRBV5-1	TRBJ2-1	ASSLVGTSGASSYNEQF
TRBV7-9	TRBJ1-1	ASSLAPSIRETEAF
TRBV30	TRBJ1-6	AWRHRDNSPLH
TRBV27	TRBJ1-6	ASSSRVQGALH
TRBV5-4	TRBJ1-1	ASSFKGSDTEAF
TRBV30	TRBJ2-1	AWLWGPHNEQF